This TCR beta chain appears in the sequencing data of a study of T cells in localized non-small cell lung cancer. Method: immunoSEQ multiplex PCR; TCRdb's copy keeps in-frame clones and lacks some. The profile shows tens of thousands of clones, 75% to 95% of them singletons. The CDR3 has 16 amino acids. Trimming pared 3 bases from V and 0 bases from J, leaving 12 bases between. In germline, CDR1 is MDHEN, CDR2 SYDVKM. The specimen was PBMCs, collected before any cancer treatment. The source of this sequence is a woman aged 40-75 years with stage II lung adenocarcinoma. V gene TRBV28 combines with J gene TRBJ1-3; no firm D call. In nucleotides, the CDR3 is TGTGCCAGCAGTTTGGCACGGTCCCTCTCTGGAAACACCATATATTTT. Its translation: CASSLARSLSGNTIYF.